This entry describes one TCR beta chain. PCR employed 60 Vbeta and 13 Jbeta primers. Assay used: immunoSEQ multiplex PCR; TCRdb lists only in-frame clones, some missing. This sample lists 70,000 or so clones; its ten largest clones have 2.7%. This record belongs to a study of cytomegalovirus exposure and HLA in healthy donors. This CDR3 comprises 15 residues. Trimming stripped 5 bases from V and 0 bases from J, with 11 bases between. The germline V gene has CDR1 ENHRY and CDR2 SYGVKD. The sequencing input was PBMCs. V gene TRBV10-3 combines with J gene TRBJ1-3, with D perhaps TRBD1 (5 bases). The source is a man in his forties or fifties in good health and CMV-seronegative. The CDR3 here is CAISPTGVSGNTIYF. The DNA of the CDR3 is TGTGCCATCAGTCCAACAGGAGTCTCTGGAAACACCATATATTTT.